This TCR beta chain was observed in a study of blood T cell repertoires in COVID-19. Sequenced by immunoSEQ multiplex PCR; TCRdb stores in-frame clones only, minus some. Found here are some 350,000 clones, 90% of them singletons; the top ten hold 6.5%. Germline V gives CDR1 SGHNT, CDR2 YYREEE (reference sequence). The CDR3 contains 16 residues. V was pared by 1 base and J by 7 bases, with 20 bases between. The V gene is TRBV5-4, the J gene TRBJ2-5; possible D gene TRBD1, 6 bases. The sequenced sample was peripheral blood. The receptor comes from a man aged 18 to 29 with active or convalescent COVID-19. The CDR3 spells CASSLLGATSQRTQYF. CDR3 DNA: TGTGCCAGCAGCTTGTTGGGGGCAACCTCACAGCGGACCCAGTACTTC.